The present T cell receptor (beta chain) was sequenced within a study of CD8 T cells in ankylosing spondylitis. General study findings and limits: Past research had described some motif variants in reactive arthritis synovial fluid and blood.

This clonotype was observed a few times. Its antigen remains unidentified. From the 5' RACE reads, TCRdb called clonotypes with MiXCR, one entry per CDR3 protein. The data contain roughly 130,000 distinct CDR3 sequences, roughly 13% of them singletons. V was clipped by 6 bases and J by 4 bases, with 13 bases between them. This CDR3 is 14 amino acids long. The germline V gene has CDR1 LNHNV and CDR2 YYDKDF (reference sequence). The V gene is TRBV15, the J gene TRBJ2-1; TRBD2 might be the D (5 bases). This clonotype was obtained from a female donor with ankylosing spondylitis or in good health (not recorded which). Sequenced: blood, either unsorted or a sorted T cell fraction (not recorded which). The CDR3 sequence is CATRLEDGYNEQFF. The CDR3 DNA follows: TGTGCCACCAGATTGGAGGACGGGTACAATGAGCAGTTCTTC. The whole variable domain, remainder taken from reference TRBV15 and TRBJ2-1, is DAMVIQNPRYQVTQFGKPVTLSCSQTLNHNVMYWYQQKSSQAPKLLFHYYDKDFNNEADTPDNFQSRRPNTSFCFLDIRSPGLGDTAMYLCATRLEDGYNEQFFGPGTRLTVL.